This entry is about one T cell receptor beta chain. Its antigen is still unknown. Time point: baseline pretreatment blood. This sample's treatment: 15 Gy SBRT to primary tumor, nephrectomy 4 weeks later. After SBRT, blood was collected at 2 and 4 weeks, plus baseline. Sequenced by immunoSEQ multiplex PCR; TCRdb stores in-frame clones only, minus some. Among about 140,000 clones listed, roughly 85% were seen once. This record belongs to a study of radiation and T cells in renal cell carcinoma. About the research overall: Nephrectomy followed 15 Gy stereotactic body radiation by 4 weeks.

Study-level results: Top tumor clonotypes rose in blood 2 weeks post-radiation, then contracted.

Trimming took 7 bases from V and 7 from J, leaving 11 bases between them. The germline CDR1 and CDR2 sequences are WNHNN and SYGVQD (reference sequence). The CDR3 spans 11 residues. Sequencing used blood, obtained from a patient whose treatment included radiotherapy and nephrectomy. The clonotype was recovered from a woman in her forties or fifties with renal cell carcinoma. This chain connects TRBV10-1 to TRBJ2-7, with TRBD2 as a possible D gene (5 bases). The CDR3 sequence: CASKPSREQYF. The CDR3 nucleotides read TGCGCCAGCAAGCCTAGCCGGGAGCAGTACTTC.